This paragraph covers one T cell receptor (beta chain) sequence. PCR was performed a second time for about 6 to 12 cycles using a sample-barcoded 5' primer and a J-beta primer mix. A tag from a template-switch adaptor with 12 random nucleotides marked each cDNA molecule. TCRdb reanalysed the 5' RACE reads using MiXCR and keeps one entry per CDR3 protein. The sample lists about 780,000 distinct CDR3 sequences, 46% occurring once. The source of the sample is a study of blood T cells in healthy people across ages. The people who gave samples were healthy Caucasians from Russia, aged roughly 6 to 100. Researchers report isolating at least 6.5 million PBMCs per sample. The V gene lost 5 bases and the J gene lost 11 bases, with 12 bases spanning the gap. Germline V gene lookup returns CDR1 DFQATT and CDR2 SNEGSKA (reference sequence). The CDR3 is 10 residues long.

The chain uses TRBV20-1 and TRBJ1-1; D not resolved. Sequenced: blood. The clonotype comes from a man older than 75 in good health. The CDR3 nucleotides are TGCAGTGCTTACTTGGGGAACGCTTTCTTT. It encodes CSAYLGNAFF.